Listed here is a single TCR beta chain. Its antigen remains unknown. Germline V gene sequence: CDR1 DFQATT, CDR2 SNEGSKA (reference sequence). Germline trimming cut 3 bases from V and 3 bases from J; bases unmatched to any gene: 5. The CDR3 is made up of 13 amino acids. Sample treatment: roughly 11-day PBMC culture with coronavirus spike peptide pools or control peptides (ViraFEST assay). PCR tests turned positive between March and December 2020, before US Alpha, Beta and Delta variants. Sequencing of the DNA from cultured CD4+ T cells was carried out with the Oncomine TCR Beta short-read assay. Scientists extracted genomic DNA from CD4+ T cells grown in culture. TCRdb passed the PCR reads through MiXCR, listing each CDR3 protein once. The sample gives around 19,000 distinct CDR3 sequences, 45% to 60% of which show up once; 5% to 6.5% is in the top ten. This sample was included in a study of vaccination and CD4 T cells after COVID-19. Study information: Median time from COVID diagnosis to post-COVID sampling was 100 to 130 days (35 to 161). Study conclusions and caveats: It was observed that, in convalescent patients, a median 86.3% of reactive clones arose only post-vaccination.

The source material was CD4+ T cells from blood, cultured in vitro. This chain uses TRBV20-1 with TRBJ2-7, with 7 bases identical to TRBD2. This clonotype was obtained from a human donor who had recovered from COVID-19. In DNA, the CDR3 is TGCAGTGCTAGCAAGCGGGATGGCTACGAGCAGTACTTC. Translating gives CSASKRDGYEQYF.